This entry lists 25 T cell receptor beta chains sequenced from one sample in a study of cytomegalovirus exposure and HLA in healthy donors. In the PCR, 60 Vbeta and 13 Jbeta primers were used. This table comes from immunoSEQ multiplex PCR, and its TCRdb copy is limited to in-frame clones, with some not included. The sample contains fewer than 200,000 clones, 65% to 85% of which appear only once. The sequencing input was PBMCs. These TCRs come from a woman in her forties or fifties in good health and CMV-seropositive.

The chain has TRBV5-5 and TRBJ1-6, with a possible D match to TRBD1 (5 bases). Between the trimmed V and J ends, which lost 5 bases and 7 bases, there was a span of 16 bases. In germline, CDR1 is SGHKS, CDR2 YYEKEE (reference sequence). The CDR3 is 15 residues long. The CDR3: CASSISGGPNSPLHF. Here the CDR3 DNA reads TGTGCCAGCAGTATCTCCGGGGGTCCGAATTCACCCCTCCACTTT.

This clone was detected a few times. Other DNA sequences from this sample encode an identical CDR3 as well. The V call is TRBV28, the J call TRBJ2-5; D might be TRBD1 (6 bases). Germline loops: CDR1 MDHEN, CDR2 SYDVKM. The CDR3 is 13 residues long. Trimming took 6 bases from V and 2 from J, leaving 10 bases between them. Here the CDR3 reads CASSLGQQETQYF. CDR3 nucleotide sequence: TGTGCCAGCAGCCTCGGACAGCAAGAGACCCAGTACTTC.

This rearrangement joins TRBV15 to TRBJ2-2; 13 nucleotides line up with TRBD2. V was clipped by 0 bases and J by 3 bases; unmatched bases: 1. The CDR3 totals 17 residues. Germline V gene data show CDR1 as LNHNV and CDR2 as YYDKDF (reference sequence). The CDR3 protein is CATSREGLAGYTGELFF. Here the CDR3 DNA reads TGTGCCACCAGCAGAGAGGGACTAGCGGGATACACCGGGGAGCTGTTTTTT.

This sequence joins TRBV28 and TRBJ2-7; a possible D gene is TRBD1 (6 bases). CDR1 MDHEN and CDR2 SYDVKM come from the germline V gene. The CDR3 is made up of 14 amino acids. The V and J ends lost 7 bases and 2 bases respectively, with 15 bases between them. The CDR3 protein is CASTRPGATYEQYF. CDR3 in DNA: TGTGCCAGCACCCGGCCAGGGGCTACCTACGAGCAGTACTTC.

V and J are TRBV29-1 and TRBJ2-1, with TRBD2 matching 10 bases. Germline assignment: CDR1 SQVTM and CDR2 ANQGSEA. Trimming cost V 7 bases and J 6 bases; bases outside gene matches: 6. CDR3 length equals 13 residues. The CDR3 loop is CSARPSGGNEQFF. In DNA, the CDR3 is TGCAGCGCGCGCCCTAGCGGGGGCAATGAGCAGTTCTTC.

The chain couples TRBV5-3 to TRBJ1-6; 8 nucleotides line up with TRBD1. TRBV5-3 is assigned to the ORF class and has an uncertain function. This CDR3 spans 14 amino acids. Trimming removed 2 bases from V and 11 bases from J; junction bases left unmatched: 6. CDR3 in amino acids: CARSFRGRETPLHF. In nucleotides, the CDR3 is TGTGCCAGAAGCTTCAGGGGGCGCGAGACACCCCTCCACTTT.

In this sample, this clone turned up once. The chain has TRBV28 and TRBJ2-3, with 7 nucleotides matching TRBD2. Germline CDR1 reads MDHEN; CDR2 reads SYDVKM. Trimming at V came to 3 bases and at J to 0 bases, leaving 6 bases not matched to a gene. The CDR3 length is 16 residues. This CDR3 reads CASSFPGLVSTDTQYF. Written as DNA, the CDR3 is TGTGCCAGCAGTTTCCCCGGACTAGTAAGCACAGATACGCAGTATTTT.

The chain links TRBV14 to TRBJ1-1; D not resolved. The CDR3 totals 13 residues. Germline V gives CDR1 SGHDN, CDR2 FVKESK. Trimming removed 5 bases at V and 1 base at J, with 8 bases between. In DNA, the CDR3 is TGTGCCAGCAGCGCAGGAACGAACACTGAAGCTTTCTTT. Its protein is CASSAGTNTEAFF.

The genes are TRBV11-1 and TRBJ2-7; no clear D. Trimming cost V 3 bases and J 3 bases, with 9 bases left between them. The CDR3 is made up of 13 amino acids. Germline V gene lookup returns CDR1 SGHAT and CDR2 FQDESV (reference sequence). Here the CDR3 reads CASSFYSNYEQYF. In DNA, the CDR3 is TGTGCCAGCAGCTTCTATTCTAACTACGAGCAGTACTTC.

J is TRBJ2-7 and V is TRBV9, with 12 bases fitting TRBD1. The trim removed 0 bases at V and 7 bases at J, leaving 2 bases unmatched. The CDR3 extends over 14 amino acids. The germline CDR1 and CDR2 sequences are SGDLS and YYNGEE. The CDR3 DNA reads TGTGCCAGCAGCGTAGGGGGACAGGGGGCAGAGCAGTACTTC. Protein sequence: CASSVGGQGAEQYF.

J is TRBJ2-1 and V is TRBV5-1; TRBD2 aligns across 10 bases. The germline CDR1 and CDR2 sequences are SGHRS and YFSETQ. V gave up 2 bases and J gave up 7 bases; unmatched junction bases: 6. The CDR3 contains 15 residues. CDR3 DNA sequence: TGCGCCAGCAGCTTCCAGCGGGGGGGCCAGAATGAGCAGTTCTTC. It specifies CASSFQRGGQNEQFF.

This clone came up once. The rearrangement uses TRBV21-1 and TRBJ1-1. TRBV21-1 is listed as a pseudogene. This CDR3 has 13 amino acids. This CDR3 is CASRRPRGAEAFF. DNA for the CDR3: TGTGCCAGCAGGCGCCCCCGGGGGGCTGAAGCTTTCTTT.

This chain uses TRBV19 with TRBJ1-5, with TRBD1 matching over 7 bases. Germline CDR1 is LNHDA and CDR2 is SQIVND (reference sequence). Germline trimming cut 4 bases from V and 0 bases from J; bases unmatched to any gene: 12. CDR3 length: 18 residues. In DNA, the CDR3 is TGTGCCAGTAGTAGCCTTGGGACAGCTACCTATAGCAATCAGCCCCAGCATTTT. Its translation: CASSSLGTATYSNQPQHF.

V and J are TRBV6-5 and TRBJ1-1; 8 bases are a match to TRBD1. This CDR3 contains 15 residues. J lost 4 bases, V lost 2 bases, and 6 bases had no gene match. Germline-derived CDR1 and CDR2 are MNHEY and SVGAGI. The CDR3 DNA follows: TGTGCCAGCAGTTACCAACAGGGGGGAAGCACTGAAGCTTTCTTT. The encoded protein is CASSYQQGGSTEAFF.

V and J are TRBV27 and TRBJ2-1; D is unresolved. The germline V gene encodes CDR1 MNHEY and CDR2 SMNVEV (reference sequence). This CDR3 contains 14 residues. V lost 1 base and J 7 bases, leaving 11 bases between the germline ends. The CDR3 DNA reads as TGTGCCAGCAGTTTATTGCCCGCCGGGAATGAGCAGTTCTTC. Translated, it gives CASSLLPAGNEQFF.

V is TRBV5-4 and J is TRBJ2-1; 9 nucleotides line up with TRBD1. The V and J ends lost 0 bases and 3 bases, in that order; junction bases with no gene match: 10. CDR3 size: 18 residues. Germline lookup yields CDR1 SGHNT and CDR2 YYREEE (reference sequence). Here the CDR3 DNA reads TGTGCCAGCAGCTTGGTTGGGACAGGGTTCCCCCTCTACAATGAGCAGTTCTTC. Protein: CASSLVGTGFPLYNEQFF.

The rearrangement joins TRBV18 to TRBJ1-2; no reliable D call. V dropped 6 bases and J dropped 6 bases, with 23 bases sitting between them. CDR3 length: 16 amino acids. CDR1 is KGHSH and CDR2 is LQKENI in the germline V gene. DNA for the CDR3: TGTGCCAGCTCCCTCGTCCGGGGAGGGAGCGGCGATGGCTACACCTTC. Protein product: CASSLVRGGSGDGYTF.

The J gene is TRBJ2-5, the V gene TRBV10-2; 8 nucleotides agree with TRBD1. The end of the DNA aligns better with TRBJ2-7, so the J call may be wrong. CDR1 and CDR2 (germline): WSHSY, SAAADI. The CDR3 loop spans 14 amino acids. CDR3 loop: CASSGTGSSYEQYF. The DNA of the CDR3 is TGCGCCAGCAGTGGGACAGGGAGCTCCTACGAGCAGTACTTC.

V usage is TRBV19 and J usage is TRBJ2-7; D ambiguous. The CDR3 runs 14 residues. V was trimmed by 5 bases and J by 6 bases, leaving 17 bases between them. Germline CDR1 and CDR2: LNHDA and SQIVND (reference sequence). CDR3 nucleotide sequence: TGTGCCAGTAGTCCTCTAGTATTAGCCGGCGAGCAGTACTTC. Amino acid sequence: CASSPLVLAGEQYF.

This chain connects TRBV7-9 to TRBJ1-1; no definite D call. V shed 5 bases and J shed 2 bases, with 9 bases lying between them. The germline gives CDR1 SEHNR, CDR2 FQNEAQ (reference sequence). This CDR3 is 13 amino acids long. DNA for the CDR3: TGTGCCAGCAGCCCTAATCGAAACACTGAAGCTTTCTTT. It yields the protein CASSPNRNTEAFF.

The CDR3 DNA is TGCGCCAGCAGCTCGGGACAGGGGGACACCATATATTTT. It codes for CASSSGQGDTIYF. J is TRBJ1-3 and V is TRBV5-1; the match to TRBD1 covers 11 bases. The trim removed 3 bases at V and 8 bases at J, leaving 1 base unmatched. The CDR3 loop spans 13 amino acids. Per the germline V gene, CDR1 is SGHRS and CDR2 is YFSETQ.

In this sample, this clone turned up once. This chain uses TRBV28 with TRBJ2-1, with 8 bases matching TRBD2. The CDR3 extends over 14 amino acids. The germline gives CDR1 MDHEN, CDR2 SYDVKM. J was trimmed by 7 bases and V by 4 bases; bases with no gene match: 6. This chain's CDR3 is CASSWTSLSNEQFF. CDR3 nucleotide sequence: TGTGCCAGCAGTTGGACTAGCTTATCAAATGAGCAGTTCTTC.

This rearrangement joins TRBV6-5 to TRBJ2-1; 15 nucleotides align to TRBD2. The CDR3 covers 13 residues. Germline V gives CDR1 MNHEY, CDR2 SVGAGI. The V segment lost 8 bases and the J segment 10 bases; nucleotides outside the gene matches: 3. The CDR3 sequence: CASRGLAGGEQFF. The CDR3 DNA follows: TGTGCCAGCCGGGGACTAGCGGGGGGCGAGCAGTTCTTC.

By share, this clone ranks as medium-sized (0.01 to 0.1%). This chain joins TRBV6-5 and TRBJ1-5, with D uncertain. V lost 0 bases and J lost 7, with 7 bases in between. The CDR3 has 13 amino acids. The germline CDR1 and CDR2 sequences are MNHEY and SVGAGI. The CDR3 spells CASSYSNGQPQHF. The CDR3 nucleotides read TGTGCCAGCAGTTACTCGAACGGGCAGCCCCAGCATTTT.

In the case of this clone: This sample also contains other DNA sequences that code for the same CDR3. The V and J genes are TRBV19 and TRBJ2-7, with 10 bases lining up with TRBD2. Germline CDR1 LNHDA, CDR2 SQIVND (reference sequence). J was trimmed by 0 bases and V by 4 bases; bases with no gene match: 3. The CDR3 is made up of 15 amino acids. CDR3 protein: CASSSLAGVSYEQYF. CDR3 in DNA: TGTGCCAGTAGTAGCCTAGCGGGAGTCTCCTACGAGCAGTACTTC.